The 9 T cell receptor beta chains below were found in one sample sequenced in a study of T cell responses to AZD1222 COVID-19 vaccine. Assay used: immunoSEQ multiplex PCR; TCRdb lists only in-frame clones, some missing. The data show tens of thousands of clones, with over 75% seen just once and 13% to 15% held by the top ten. Sample: peripheral blood, taken 28 days after the second AZD1222 dose. The receptors shown here come from an adult who received the AZD1222 COVID-19 vaccine.

The V and J genes are TRBV6-5 and TRBJ1-2; TRBD1 matches 7 bases. The length of the CDR3 is 16 residues. The ends lost 0 bases at V and 2 bases at J; junction bases unmatched: 6. Germline lookup yields CDR1 MNHEY and CDR2 SVGAGI. Written as DNA, the CDR3 is TGTGCCAGCAGTTACTCGACAGGGCCCATCAACTATGGCTACACCTTC. This translates into CASSYSTGPINYGYTF.

The V call is TRBV11-3, the J call TRBJ1-1; D gene ambiguous. The germline gives CDR1 SGHNT, CDR2 YENEEA. Trimming left V 1 base short and J 1 base short, with 4 bases between. The CDR3 loop spans 13 amino acids. CDR3 residues: CASSLGRNTEAFF. In DNA, the CDR3 is TGTGCCAGCAGCTTAGGGCGGAACACTGAAGCTTTCTTT.

The chain joins TRBV5-1 to TRBJ2-7; D ambiguous. Trimming took 4 bases from V and 5 from J, leaving 7 bases between them. This CDR3 is 11 amino acids long. Germline values: CDR1 SGHRS, CDR2 YFSETQ. The CDR3 protein is CASSASHEQYF. The CDR3 DNA follows: TGCGCCAGCAGCGCGAGCCACGAGCAGTACTTC.

The CDR3 coding sequence is TGCGCCAGCAGCTCCGCCCCGGGAGCAGATACGCAGTATTTT. Protein: CASSSAPGADTQYF. This chain links TRBV5-1 with TRBJ2-3, with D maybe TRBD2 (6 bases). Trimming shortened V by 3 bases and J by 4 bases, and 12 bases separated the two germline ends. The CDR3 runs to 14 residues. Germline V gene sequence: CDR1 SGHRS, CDR2 YFSETQ.

This chain uses TRBV4-3 with TRBJ2-7; TRBD2 agrees at 14 bases. This CDR3 is 16 amino acids long. Germline loops: CDR1 LGHNA, CDR2 YSLEER. V dropped 1 base and J dropped 5; count of bases not matched to a gene: 4. CDR3 nucleotides: TGCGCCAGCAGCCAAGGGGGACTAGCGGGGGTAGACGAGCAGTACTTC. It yields the protein CASSQGGLAGVDEQYF.

The chain joins TRBV5-4 to TRBJ2-7; D not resolved. Germline loops: CDR1 SGHNT, CDR2 YYREEE (reference sequence). The CDR3 spans 15 residues. V lost 2 bases and J 2 bases, leaving 14 bases between the germline ends. As DNA, the CDR3 is TGTGCCAGCAGCTTCGACTCCACCCCAACCTACGAGCAGTACTTC. It yields the protein CASSFDSTPTYEQYF.

V and J are TRBV3-1 (or the pseudogene TRBV3-2) and TRBJ2-7; no firm D call. Germline V gene sequence: CDR1 LGHDT, CDR2 YNNKEL (reference sequence). The CDR3 runs to 11 residues. Between the trimmed V and J ends, which lost 3 bases and 7 bases, there was a span of 7 bases. As DNA, the CDR3 is TGTGCCAGCAGCCAGTCTCGGGAGCAGTACTTC. Translated: CASSQSREQYF.

The chain links TRBV5-1 to TRBJ2-1; TRBD1 agrees at 11 bases. The V gene's germline CDR1 is SGHRS and CDR2 YFSETQ. V shed 3 bases, J shed 7 bases, and the junction held 3 bases outside the gene matches. The CDR3 is 14 amino acids. This CDR3 reads CASSSGTGGNEQFF. CDR3 DNA sequence: TGCGCCAGCAGCTCGGGGACAGGGGGGAATGAGCAGTTCTTC.

The CDR3 DNA reads as TGTGCCAGCAGCTGGGGACAGGGGGCAGCCGAGCAGTACTTC. Protein: CASSWGQGAAEQYF. This chain uses TRBV7-9 with TRBJ2-7; 12 nucleotides agree with TRBD1. The CDR3 has 14 amino acids. Germline CDR1 and CDR2: SEHNR and FQNEAQ (reference sequence). V dropped 4 bases and J dropped 6; count of bases not matched to a gene: 4.